The present T cell receptor beta chain was sequenced within a study of shared clonotypes between healthy human individuals. Per germline, CDR1 KGHSH and CDR2 LQKENI. J gave up 6 bases and V 5 bases, and 9 bases lay outside the gene matches. The CDR3 totals 16 residues. Profiling relied on immunoSEQ multiplex PCR, and the TCRdb table lists in-frame clones only, not all of them. Among over a million clones listed, 96% were seen once. The receptor comes from a man in his thirties or forties in good health. The chain uses TRBV18 and TRBJ2-6, with 8 nucleotides matching TRBD1. Sequencing used naive CD4+ T cells sorted from blood. Sample subset: CD45RA+ positively selected. The CDR3 DNA is TGTGCCAGCTCATCGACAGGGGTCAGAACGGCCAACGTCCTGACTTTC. This translates into CASSSTGVRTANVLTF.